A selection of T cell receptor beta chains follows, all from one sample in a study of blood T cell repertoires in COVID-19. Clones were read by immunoSEQ multiplex PCR, and TCRdb kept only the in-frame ones, dropping some. The sample lists 100,000 to 150,000 clones; around 80% were seen once. The sample was peripheral blood. The source is a man in his thirties or forties with COVID-19, enrolled during active disease. CDR3s leave out the opening cysteine and the closing phenylalanine or tryptophan. Part of the rows lack a size; the others show once, few, many or a class for expanded clones.

abundance,j_gene,v_gene,CDR3aa
NA,TRBJ2-7,TRBV5-1,ASSLAGSGYEQY
NA,TRBJ2-2,TRBV6-2/TRBV6-3,ASSYLTGGLSGGELF
NA,TRBJ1-2,TRBV18,ASSPSGGNYGYT
NA,TRBJ1-2,TRBV11-3,ASSLGTGSYGYT
NA,TRBJ2-7,TRBV7-2,ASSLGVGSNEQY
NA,TRBJ1-2,TRBV7-9,ASSLAGGDYGYT
NA,TRBJ1-2,TRBV30,AWRGQVIGDGYT
NA,TRBJ2-5,TRBV30,AWSVRGGETQY
NA,TRBJ1-5,TRBV24-1,ATPSRTRSNQPQH
NA,TRBJ2-1,TRBV3-1/TRBV3-2,ASSQDGTSGYNEQF
NA,TRBJ1-2,TRBV7-2,ASSLGSGYGYT
NA,TRBJ2-7,TRBV30,AWSVRPYEQY
NA,TRBJ1-1,TRBV19,ASRSGVGGRRTEAF
few,TRBJ1-5,TRBV12-5,ASGPPGGAQPQH
NA,TRBJ2-1,TRBV6-2/TRBV6-3,ASSYLLTSGRVNEQF
NA,TRBJ2-3,TRBV5-1,ASSAVSTDTQY
NA,TRBJ2-7,TRBV28,ASSGAGANSYEQY
NA,TRBJ2-5,TRBV7-8,ASSLATTSGGARETQY
NA,TRBJ1-5,TRBV24-1,ATSDSTGRSNQPQH
NA,TRBJ1-5,TRBV19,ASSPRDRVNQPQH
once,TRBJ1-4,TRBV30,ASGGGPQGEKLF
NA,TRBJ2-5,TRBV4-3,ASSQQGDRETQY
NA,TRBJ2-7,TRBV18,ASSPAGQGYEQY
NA,TRBJ2-5,TRBV15,ATSSPRDRGMETQY
NA,TRBJ1-3,TRBV10-3,AIGGDRYPGNTIY
once,TRBJ2-1,TRBV11-3,ASSLDLAGGPPEQF
once,TRBJ2-1,TRBV2,ASSEVGTGTYNEQF
NA,TRBJ1-3,TRBV7-9,ASSSDRESGNTIY
NA,TRBJ2-2,TRBV6-2/TRBV6-3,ASSGRGLAFIGELF
NA,TRBJ2-1,TRBV2,ASSEEREGDNEQF
NA,TRBJ2-1,TRBV5-6,ASSLGAGILGNEQF
NA,TRBJ2-2,TRBV27,ASSLGRSGELF
NA,TRBJ2-7,TRBV10-2,ASSESGGQY
NA,TRBJ2-3,TRBV11-3,ASQVTGGDTQY
once,TRBJ2-5,TRBV11-3,ASSFYGVAGARKTQY
NA,TRBJ1-1,TRBV12-3/TRBV12-4,ASSQGMNTEAF
NA,TRBJ2-7,TRBV28,ASSYRGGESYEQY
NA,TRBJ1-6,TRBV19,ASSIQATHNSPLH
NA,TRBJ2-3,TRBV6-5,ASTLTSGTTDTQY
NA,TRBJ2-3,TRBV29-1,SVEDGTSGETDTQY
NA,TRBJ1-2,TRBV2,ASTVSGQSSYGYT
NA,TRBJ2-7,TRBV11-2,ASSLVRGTHEQY
many,TRBJ1-1,TRBV28,ASSGYRGRTEAF
once,TRBJ2-5,TRBV4-2,ASSQELAGYQETQY
many,TRBJ1-4,TRBV3-1/TRBV3-2,ASSQGTANEKLF
NA,TRBJ1-1,TRBV27,ASHDGAEAF
NA,TRBJ1-1,TRBV6-5,ASSRQVQGNTEAF
NA,TRBJ1-3,TRBV30,ACGTGHSGNTIY
NA,TRBJ2-7,TRBV18,ASLGSSYEQY